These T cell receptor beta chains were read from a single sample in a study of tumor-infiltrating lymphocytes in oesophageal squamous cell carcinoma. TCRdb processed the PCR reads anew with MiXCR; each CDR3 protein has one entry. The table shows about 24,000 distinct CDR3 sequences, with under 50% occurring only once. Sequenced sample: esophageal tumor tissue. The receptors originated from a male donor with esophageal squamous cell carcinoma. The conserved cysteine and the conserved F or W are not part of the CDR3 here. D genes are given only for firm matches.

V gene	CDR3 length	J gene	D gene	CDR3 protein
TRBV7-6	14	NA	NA	ASSPPWGGPQETQY
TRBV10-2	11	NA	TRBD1	ASRGQGNNEQF
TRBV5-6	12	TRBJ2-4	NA	ASRLVGSKNIQY
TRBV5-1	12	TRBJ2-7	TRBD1	ASTLDGQGYEQY
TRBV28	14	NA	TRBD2	ASRRNSGINQETQY
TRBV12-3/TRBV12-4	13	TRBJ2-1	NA	ASRRTLNSYNEQF
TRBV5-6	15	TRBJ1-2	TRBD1	ASSFPPPTGDRYGYT
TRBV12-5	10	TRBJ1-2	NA	ASGLGSYGYT
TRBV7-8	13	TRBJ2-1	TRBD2	ASSSLAGVTNEQF
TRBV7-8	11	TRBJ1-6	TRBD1	ASSDTGDSPLH
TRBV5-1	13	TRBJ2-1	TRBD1	ASSPGQGIPNEQF
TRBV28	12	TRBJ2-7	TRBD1	ASKHRDRVGEQY
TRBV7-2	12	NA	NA	ASGTRGTYNEQF
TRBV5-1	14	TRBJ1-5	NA	ASRVGPTDSNQPQH
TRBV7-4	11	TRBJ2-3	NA	ASSLLSADTQY
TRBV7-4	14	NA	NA	ASSLVGGPSTDTQY
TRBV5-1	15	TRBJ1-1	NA	ASSPTGVALSHAEAF
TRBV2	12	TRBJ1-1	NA	ASSPTGPNTEAF
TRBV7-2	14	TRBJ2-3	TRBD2	ASSRDLAGVADTQY
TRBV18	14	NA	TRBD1	ASSREQGARYNEQY
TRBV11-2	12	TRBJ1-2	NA	ASSNKGAVYGYT
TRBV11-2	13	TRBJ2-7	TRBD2	ASSPTSGRGNEQY
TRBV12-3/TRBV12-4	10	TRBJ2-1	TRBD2	ASAGVYNEQF
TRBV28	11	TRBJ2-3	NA	ASSRKVVGTQY
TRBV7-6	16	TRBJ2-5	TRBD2	ASSRLPTLAEDGHEQY
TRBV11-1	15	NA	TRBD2	ASSFPGTSGDYNEQF
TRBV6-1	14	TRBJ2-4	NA	ASSEQNGLAKNIQY
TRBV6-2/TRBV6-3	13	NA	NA	ASSALLFPPYEQY
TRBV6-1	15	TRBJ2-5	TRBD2	ASSEVLAGSYQETQY
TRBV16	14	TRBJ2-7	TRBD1	ASSQWAGGENNEQY
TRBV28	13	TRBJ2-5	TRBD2	ASSPGTTHQETQY
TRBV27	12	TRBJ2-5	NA	ASSTRTMPYEKY
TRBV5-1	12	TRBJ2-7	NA	ASYTGGGPYEQY
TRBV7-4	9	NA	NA	ASSLEETQF
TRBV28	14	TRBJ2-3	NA	ASSFRQATSTDTQY